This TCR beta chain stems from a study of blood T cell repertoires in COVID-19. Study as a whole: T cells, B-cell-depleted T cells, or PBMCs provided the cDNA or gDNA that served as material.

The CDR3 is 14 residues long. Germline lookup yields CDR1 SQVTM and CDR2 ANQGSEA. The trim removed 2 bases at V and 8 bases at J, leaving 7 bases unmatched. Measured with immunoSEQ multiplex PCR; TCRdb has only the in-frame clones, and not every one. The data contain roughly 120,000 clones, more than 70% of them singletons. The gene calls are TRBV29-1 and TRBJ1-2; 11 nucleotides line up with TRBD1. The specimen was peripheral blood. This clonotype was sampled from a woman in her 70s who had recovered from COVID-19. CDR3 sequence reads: CSVELGQGVGGYTF. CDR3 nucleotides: TGCAGCGTTGAACTGGGACAGGGGGTCGGGGGCTACACCTTC.